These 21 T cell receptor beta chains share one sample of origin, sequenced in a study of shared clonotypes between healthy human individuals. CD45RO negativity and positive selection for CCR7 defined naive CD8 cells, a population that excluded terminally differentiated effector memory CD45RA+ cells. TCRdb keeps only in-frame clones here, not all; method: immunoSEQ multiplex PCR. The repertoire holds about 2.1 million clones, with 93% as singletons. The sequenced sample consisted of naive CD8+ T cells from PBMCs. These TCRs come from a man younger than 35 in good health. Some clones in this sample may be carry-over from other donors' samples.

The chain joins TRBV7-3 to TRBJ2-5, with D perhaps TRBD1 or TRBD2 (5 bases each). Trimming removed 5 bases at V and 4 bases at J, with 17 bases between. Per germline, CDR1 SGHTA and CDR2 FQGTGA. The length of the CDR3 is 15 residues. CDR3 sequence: CASSKGTQTGETQYF. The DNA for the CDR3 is TGTGCCAGCAGCAAAGGGACCCAAACGGGAGAGACCCAGTACTTC.

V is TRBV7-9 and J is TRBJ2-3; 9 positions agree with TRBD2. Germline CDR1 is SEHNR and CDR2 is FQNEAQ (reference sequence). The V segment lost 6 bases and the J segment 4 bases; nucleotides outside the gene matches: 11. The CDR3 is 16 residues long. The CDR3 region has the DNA TGTGCCAGCAGAAGGAATAGCGGGAGTCCCGCAGATACGCAGTATTTT. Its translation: CASRRNSGSPADTQYF. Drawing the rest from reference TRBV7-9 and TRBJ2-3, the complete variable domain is DTGVSQNPRHKITKRGQNVTFRCDPISEHNRLYWYRQTLGQGPEFLTYFQNEAQLEKSRLLSDRFSAERPKGSFSTLEIQRTEQGDSAMYLCASRRNSGSPADTQYFGPGTRLTVL.

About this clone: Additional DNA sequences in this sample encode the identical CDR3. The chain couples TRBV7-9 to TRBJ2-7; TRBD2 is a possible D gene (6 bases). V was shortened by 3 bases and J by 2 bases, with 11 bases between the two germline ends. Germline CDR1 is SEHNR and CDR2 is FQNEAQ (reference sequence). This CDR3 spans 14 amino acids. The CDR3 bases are TGTGCCAGCAGCTTTGCGGGACCCACCTACGAGCAGTACTTC. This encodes CASSFAGPTYEQYF.

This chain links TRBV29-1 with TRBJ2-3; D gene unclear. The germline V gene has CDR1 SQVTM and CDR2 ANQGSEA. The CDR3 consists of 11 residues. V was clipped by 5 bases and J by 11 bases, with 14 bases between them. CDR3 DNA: TGCAGCGTTCGGGCGGATGCAGGGCAGTATTTT. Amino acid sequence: CSVRADAGQYF.

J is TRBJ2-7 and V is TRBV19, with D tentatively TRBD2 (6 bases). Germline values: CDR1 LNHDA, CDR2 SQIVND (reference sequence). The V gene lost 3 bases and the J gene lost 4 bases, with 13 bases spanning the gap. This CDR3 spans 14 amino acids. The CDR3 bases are TGTGCCAGTAGTATGCGGGACGGTCGTTACGAGCAGTACTTC. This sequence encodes CASSMRDGRYEQYF.

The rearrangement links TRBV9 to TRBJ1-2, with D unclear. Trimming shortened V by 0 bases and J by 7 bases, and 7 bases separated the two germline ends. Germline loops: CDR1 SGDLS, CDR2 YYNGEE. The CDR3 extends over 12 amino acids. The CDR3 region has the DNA TGTGCCAGCAGCGTAGGGACTGGTGGCTACACCTTC. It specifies CASSVGTGGYTF.

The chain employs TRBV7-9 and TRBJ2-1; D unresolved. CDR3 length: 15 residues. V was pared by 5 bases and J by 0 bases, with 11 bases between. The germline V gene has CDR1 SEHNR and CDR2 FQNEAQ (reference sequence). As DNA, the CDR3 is TGTGCCAGCAGCCCTACTCGTAGCTCCTACAATGAGCAGTTCTTC. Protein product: CASSPTRSSYNEQFF.

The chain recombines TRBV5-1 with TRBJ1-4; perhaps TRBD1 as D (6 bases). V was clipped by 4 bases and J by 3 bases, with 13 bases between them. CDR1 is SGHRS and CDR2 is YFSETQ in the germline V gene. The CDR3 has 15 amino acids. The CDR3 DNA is TGCGCCAGCAGCGGGGGACACCAGTCTAATGAAAAACTGTTTTTT. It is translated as CASSGGHQSNEKLFF.

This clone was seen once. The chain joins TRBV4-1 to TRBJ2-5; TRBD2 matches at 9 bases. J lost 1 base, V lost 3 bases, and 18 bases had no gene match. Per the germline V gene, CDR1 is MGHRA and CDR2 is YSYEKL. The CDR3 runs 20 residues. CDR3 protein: CASSQVQGIGGRALQETQYF. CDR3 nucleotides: TGCGCCAGCAGCCAGGTCCAAGGGATCGGCGGGAGGGCCCTCCAAGAGACCCAGTACTTC.

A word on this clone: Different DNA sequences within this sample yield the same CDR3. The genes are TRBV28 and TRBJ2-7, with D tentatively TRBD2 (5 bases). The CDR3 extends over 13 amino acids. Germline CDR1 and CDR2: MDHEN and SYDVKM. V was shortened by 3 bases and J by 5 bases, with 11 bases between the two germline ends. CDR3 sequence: CASSLSGSHEQYF. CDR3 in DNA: TGTGCCAGCAGTTTGAGCGGTAGCCACGAGCAGTACTTC. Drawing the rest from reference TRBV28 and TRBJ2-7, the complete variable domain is DVKVTQSSRYLVKRTGEKVFLECVQDMDHENMFWYRQDPGLGLRLIYFSYDVKMKEKGDIPEGYSVSREKKERFSLILESASTNQTSMYLCASSLSGSHEQYFGPGTRLTVT.

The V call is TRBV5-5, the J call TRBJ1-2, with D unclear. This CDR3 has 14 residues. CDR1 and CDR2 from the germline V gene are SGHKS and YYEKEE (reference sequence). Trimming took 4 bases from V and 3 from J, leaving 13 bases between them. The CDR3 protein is CASSEGGRYYGYTF. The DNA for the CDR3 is TGTGCCAGCAGCGAGGGTGGGCGCTACTATGGCTACACCTTC.

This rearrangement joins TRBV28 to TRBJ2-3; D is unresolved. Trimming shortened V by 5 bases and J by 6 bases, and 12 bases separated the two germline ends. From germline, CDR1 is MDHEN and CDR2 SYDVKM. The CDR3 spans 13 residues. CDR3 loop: CASSLLIGDTQYF. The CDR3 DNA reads TGTGCCAGCAGTCTACTTATCGGCGATACGCAGTATTTT.

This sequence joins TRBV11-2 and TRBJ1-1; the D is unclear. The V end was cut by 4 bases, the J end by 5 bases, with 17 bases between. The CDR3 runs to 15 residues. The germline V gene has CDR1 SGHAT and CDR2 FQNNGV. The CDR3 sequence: CASSYPTGSRTEAFF. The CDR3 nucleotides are TGTGCCAGCAGCTATCCGACGGGCTCACGAACTGAAGCTTTCTTT.

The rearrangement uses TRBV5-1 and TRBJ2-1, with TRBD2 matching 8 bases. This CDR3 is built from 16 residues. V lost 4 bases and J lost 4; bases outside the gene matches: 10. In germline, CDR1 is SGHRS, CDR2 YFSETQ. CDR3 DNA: TGCGCCAGCAGCCCGAACGGGAGGGCGGGGTACAATGAGCAGTTCTTC. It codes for CASSPNGRAGYNEQFF. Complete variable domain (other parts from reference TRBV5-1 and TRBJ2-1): KAGVTQTPRYLIKTRGQQVTLSCSPISGHRSVSWYQQTPGQGLQFLFEYFSETQRNKGNFPGRFSGRQFSNSRSEMNVSTLELGDSALYLCASSPNGRAGYNEQFFGPGTRLTVL.

CDR3 coding DNA: TGTGCCAGCAGCCAGAGGTGGGCTAGCGGAGAGCAGTACTTC. Translation: CASSQRWASGEQYF. The J gene is TRBJ2-7, the V gene TRBV4-2, with 7 positions matching TRBD2. CDR1 and CDR2 from the germline V gene are LGHNA and YNFKEQ. V was pared by 3 bases and J by 7 bases, with 9 bases of the junction left unmatched. The CDR3 sequence is 14 residues long.

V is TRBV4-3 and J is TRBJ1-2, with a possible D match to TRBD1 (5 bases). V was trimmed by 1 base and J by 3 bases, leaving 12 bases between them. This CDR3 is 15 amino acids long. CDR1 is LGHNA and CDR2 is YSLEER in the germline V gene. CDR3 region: CASSQARGRDYGYTF. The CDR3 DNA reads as TGCGCCAGCAGCCAAGCAAGGGGCAGGGACTATGGCTACACCTTC.

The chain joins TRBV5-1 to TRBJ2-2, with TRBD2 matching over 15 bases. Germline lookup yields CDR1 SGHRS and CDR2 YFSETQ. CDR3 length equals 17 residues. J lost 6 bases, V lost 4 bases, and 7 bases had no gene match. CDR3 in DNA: TGCGCCAGCAGCCGTGGACTAGCGGGAGGGAATTCCGGGGAGCTGTTTTTT. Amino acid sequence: CASSRGLAGGNSGELFF.

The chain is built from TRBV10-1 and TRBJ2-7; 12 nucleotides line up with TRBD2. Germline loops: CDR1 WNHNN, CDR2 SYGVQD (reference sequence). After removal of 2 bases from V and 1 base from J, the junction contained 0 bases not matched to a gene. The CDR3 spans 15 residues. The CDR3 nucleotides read TGCGCCAGCAGTGAGGGACTAGCGGGGTCCTACGAGCAGTACTTC. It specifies CASSEGLAGSYEQYF.

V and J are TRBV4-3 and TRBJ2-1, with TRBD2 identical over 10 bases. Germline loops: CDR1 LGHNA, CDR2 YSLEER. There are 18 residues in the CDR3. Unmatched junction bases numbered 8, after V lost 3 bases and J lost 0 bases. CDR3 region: CASSHLASGSSSYNEQFF. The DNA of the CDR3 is TGCGCCAGCAGCCATCTGGCTAGCGGGAGTAGCTCCTACAATGAGCAGTTCTTC.

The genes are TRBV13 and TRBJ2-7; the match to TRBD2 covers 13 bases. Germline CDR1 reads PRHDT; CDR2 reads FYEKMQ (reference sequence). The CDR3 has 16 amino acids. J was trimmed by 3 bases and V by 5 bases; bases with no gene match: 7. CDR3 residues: CASSNLGTSGNYEQYF. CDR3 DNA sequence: TGTGCCAGCAGCAACCTTGGGACTAGCGGGAACTACGAGCAGTACTTC.

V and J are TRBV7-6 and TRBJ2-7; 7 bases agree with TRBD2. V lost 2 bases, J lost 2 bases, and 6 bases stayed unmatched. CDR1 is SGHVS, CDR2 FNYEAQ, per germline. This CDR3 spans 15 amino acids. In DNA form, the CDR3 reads TGTGCCAGCAGCTTAACGGCGGGAGAAGCCTACGAGCAGTACTTC. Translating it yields CASSLTAGEAYEQYF.